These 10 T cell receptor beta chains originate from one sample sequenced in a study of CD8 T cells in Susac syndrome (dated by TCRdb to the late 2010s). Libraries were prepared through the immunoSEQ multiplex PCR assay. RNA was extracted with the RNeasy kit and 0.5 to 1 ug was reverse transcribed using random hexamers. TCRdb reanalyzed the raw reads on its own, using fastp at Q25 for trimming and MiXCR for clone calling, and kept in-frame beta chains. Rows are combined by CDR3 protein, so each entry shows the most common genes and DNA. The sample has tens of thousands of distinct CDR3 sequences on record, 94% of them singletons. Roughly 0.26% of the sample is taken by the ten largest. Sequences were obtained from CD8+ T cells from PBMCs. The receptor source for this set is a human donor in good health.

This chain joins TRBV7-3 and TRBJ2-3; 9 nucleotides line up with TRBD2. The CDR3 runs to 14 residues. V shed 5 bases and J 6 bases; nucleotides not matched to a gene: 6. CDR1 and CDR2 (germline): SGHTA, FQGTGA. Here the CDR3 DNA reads TGTGCCAGCAGCCCCGGGACTAGCAGGGATACGCAGTATTTT. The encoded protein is CASSPGTSRDTQYF.

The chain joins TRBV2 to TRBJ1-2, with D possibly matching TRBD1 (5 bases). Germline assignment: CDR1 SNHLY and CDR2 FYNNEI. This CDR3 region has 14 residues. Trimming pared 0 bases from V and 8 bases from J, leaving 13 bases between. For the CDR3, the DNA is TGTGCCAGCAGTGAAGCGCCGGCAGGGCAGGGCTACACCTTC. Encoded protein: CASSEAPAGQGYTF. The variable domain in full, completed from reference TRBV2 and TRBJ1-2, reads EPEVTQTPSHQVTQMGQEVILRCVPISNHLYFYWYRQILGQKVEFLVSFYNNEISEKSEIFDDQFSVERPDGSNFTLKIRSTKLEDSAMYFCASSEAPAGQGYTFGSGTRLTVV.

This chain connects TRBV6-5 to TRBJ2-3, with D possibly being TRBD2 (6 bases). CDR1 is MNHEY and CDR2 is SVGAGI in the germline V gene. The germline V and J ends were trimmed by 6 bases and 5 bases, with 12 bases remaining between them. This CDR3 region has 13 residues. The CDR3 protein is CASSVWRGDTQYF. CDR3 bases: TGTGCCAGCAGCGTCTGGCGGGGAGATACGCAGTATTTT.

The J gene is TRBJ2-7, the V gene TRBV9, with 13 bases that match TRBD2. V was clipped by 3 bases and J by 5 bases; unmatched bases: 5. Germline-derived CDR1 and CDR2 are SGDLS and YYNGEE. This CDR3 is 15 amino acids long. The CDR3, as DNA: TGTGCCAGCAGCGAGACTAGCGGGGGGTTCGACGAGCAGTACTTC. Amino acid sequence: CASSETSGGFDEQYF.

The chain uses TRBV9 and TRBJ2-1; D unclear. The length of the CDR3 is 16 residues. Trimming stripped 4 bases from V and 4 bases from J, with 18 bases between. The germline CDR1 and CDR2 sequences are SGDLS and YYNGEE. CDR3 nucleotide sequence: TGTGCCAGCAGCCCCCGAGACGGTTATTCGTACAATGAGCAGTTCTTC. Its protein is CASSPRDGYSYNEQFF.

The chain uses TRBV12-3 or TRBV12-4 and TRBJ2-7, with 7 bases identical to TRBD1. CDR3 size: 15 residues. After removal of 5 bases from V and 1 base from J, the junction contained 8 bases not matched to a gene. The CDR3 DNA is TGTGCCAGCAGTGTCCCGGGACAGAAGTCCTACGAGCAGTACTTC. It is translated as CASSVPGQKSYEQYF.

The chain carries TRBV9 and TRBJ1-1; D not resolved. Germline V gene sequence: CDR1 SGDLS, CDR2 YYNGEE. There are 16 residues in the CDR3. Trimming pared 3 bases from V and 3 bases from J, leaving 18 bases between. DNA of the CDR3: TGTGCCAGCAGCGCTTCAAGTCCGGGCCCCCACACTGAAGCTTTCTTT. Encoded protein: CASSASSPGPHTEAFF.

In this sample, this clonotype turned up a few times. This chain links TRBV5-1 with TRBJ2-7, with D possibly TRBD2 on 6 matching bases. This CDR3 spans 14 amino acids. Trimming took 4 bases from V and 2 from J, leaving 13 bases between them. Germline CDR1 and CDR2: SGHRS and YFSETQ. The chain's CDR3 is CASSPGTRPYEQYV. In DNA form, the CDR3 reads TGCGCCAGCAGCCCGGGGACTCGACCCTACGAGCAGTACGTC.

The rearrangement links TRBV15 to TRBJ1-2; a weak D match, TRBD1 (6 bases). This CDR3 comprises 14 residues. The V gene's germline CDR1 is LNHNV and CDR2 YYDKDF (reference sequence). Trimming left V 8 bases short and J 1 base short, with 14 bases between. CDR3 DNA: TGTGCCACCCGCCAGGGGCGAGGTAACTATGGCTACACCTTC. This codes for CATRQGRGNYGYTF.

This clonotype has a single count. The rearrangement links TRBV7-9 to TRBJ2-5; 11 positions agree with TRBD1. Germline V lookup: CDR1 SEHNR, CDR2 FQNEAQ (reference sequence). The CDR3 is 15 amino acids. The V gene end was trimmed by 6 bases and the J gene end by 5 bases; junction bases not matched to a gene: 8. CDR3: CASSKLDRGQETQYF. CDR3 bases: TGTGCCAGCAGTAAACTGGACAGGGGGCAGGAGACCCAGTACTTC.